These T cell receptor beta chains were read from a single sample in a study of early T cells in non-severe SARS-CoV-2 infection. TCRdb fed the 5' RACE reads into MiXCR, producing one record per CDR3 protein. In the table there are tens of thousands of distinct CDR3 sequences, over 4.5% of which are singletons. What was sequenced was whole blood. The receptors derive from an adult who was a healthcare worker with PCR-confirmed SARS-CoV-2 infection or an uninfected control (not recorded which). CDR3s leave out the opening cysteine and the closing phenylalanine or tryptophan.

TRBJ2-3 | TRBV20-1 | SARAGEADTQY
TRBJ2-1 | TRBV3-1 | ASSPGGAGGISNEQF
TRBJ2-1 | TRBV29-1 | SVEEEGGYNEQF
TRBJ2-1 | TRBV3-1 | ASSQGTTPGNEQF
TRBJ2-1 | TRBV18 | ASSPLPPDRGDNEQF
TRBJ2-1 | TRBV7-2 | ASSLLPPGLRTSYNEQF
TRBJ2-1 | TRBV7-3 | ASSPEPGTQNGF
TRBJ2-5 | TRBV27 | ASSPEGETQY
TRBJ2-3 | TRBV3-1 | ASSPPPGSGRGDTQY
TRBJ2-1 | TRBV11-1 | ASRAASYNEQF
TRBJ2-7 | TRBV28 | ASSPGQSYEQY
TRBJ2-7 | TRBV20-1 | SATTSGIYEQY
TRBJ2-2 | TRBV7-8 | ASSLRASGGGTGELF
TRBJ2-7 | TRBV6-5 | ASSYGGWTTQY
TRBJ2-5 | TRBV11-2 | ASSLLGLSETQY
TRBJ2-2 | TRBV25-1 | ASTSPMNTGELF
TRBJ2-3 | TRBV29-1 | SATGASKDTQY
TRBJ2-7 | TRBV10-3 | AISDLRQGRSSEQY
TRBJ2-1 | TRBV27 | ASRGLAGTSYNEQF
TRBJ1-2 | TRBV6-5 | ASSYQVANYGYT
TRBJ2-5 | TRBV5-6 | ASSLGTSGRETQY
TRBJ2-3 | TRBV12-3/TRBV12-4 | ASSGPGDTQY
TRBJ2-1 | TRBV7-3 | ASSPYSGQFLNNEQF
TRBJ1-5 | TRBV20-1 | SARDLGEVTKPQH
TRBJ1-1 | TRBV11-2 | ASSPLRGSTEAF
TRBJ1-2 | TRBV12-3/TRBV12-4 | ASRLTGFYGYT
TRBJ2-3 | TRBV11-2 | ASSSGTSGRIDTQY
TRBJ2-7 | TRBV29-1 | SVAIKGEQY
TRBJ2-7 | TRBV12-3/TRBV12-4 | ASGVGDFSSYEQY
TRBJ2-6 | TRBV7-6 | ASSPTGANVLT
TRBJ2-7 | TRBV28 | ASRLDRGHEQY
TRBJ2-7 | TRBV18 | ASSPSGINTYEQY
TRBJ2-1 | TRBV20-1 | SARDVDSVTSQF
TRBJ2-1 | TRBV6-5 | ASSAVSNEQF
TRBJ2-5 | TRBV5-1 | ASRGAGGYQETQY
TRBJ2-5 | TRBV5-6 | ASSFVLGQKETQY
TRBJ1-1 | TRBV7-9 | ASSLVRRNTEAF
TRBJ1-5 | TRBV3-1 | ASSFGQGAQPQH
TRBJ2-1 | TRBV20-1 | SAIPSYNEQF
TRBJ2-1 | TRBV12-3/TRBV12-4 | ASSGGSGSSYNEQF
TRBJ2-2 | TRBV27 | ASRPTSSGLANTGELF
TRBJ2-1 | TRBV20-1 | SAQTSGRALKNEQF
TRBJ1-1 | TRBV7-9 | ASRGVSEAF
TRBJ2-7 | TRBV10-3 | AISEGLAGERPYEQY
TRBJ2-7 | TRBV20-1 | SARGTSGTYEQY
TRBJ2-6 | TRBV11-2 | ASSFGSGANVLT
TRBJ2-5 | TRBV29-1 | SVDRARGETQY
TRBJ1-1 | TRBV2 | AGSRQAKGVGEAF
TRBJ2-2 | TRBV5-4 | ASSTPRDRGVGELF
TRBJ1-1 | TRBV12-3/TRBV12-4 | ASRRQDGTEAF
TRBJ1-2 | TRBV7-9 | ASSPSTGTESNYGYT
TRBJ2-3 | TRBV12-3/TRBV12-4 | ASSRSGVSTDTQY
TRBJ2-3 | TRBV4-1 | ASSQEGATRSTDTQY